Below, 3 T cell receptor beta chains from the same sample are listed, as sequenced in a study of blood T cell repertoires in COVID-19. Produced via immunoSEQ multiplex PCR; TCRdb's table is partial and in-frame only. The table shows around 130,000 clones, with 85% to 90% occurring only once. The sample taken for sequencing was peripheral blood. The receptors were gathered from a woman aged 80 or over with acute or convalescent COVID-19.

The CDR3 loop reads CASSPSGTGGTEAFF. The CDR3 nucleotides read TGTGCCAGCAGCCCCAGCGGGACAGGCGGCACTGAAGCTTTCTTT. The V call is TRBV7-9, the J call TRBJ1-1, with 8 bases identical to TRBD1. Germline V gene data show CDR1 as SEHNR and CDR2 as FQNEAQ (reference sequence). This CDR3 has 15 amino acids. V lost 5 bases, J lost 4 bases, and 9 bases stayed unmatched.

V is TRBV9 and J is TRBJ2-2, with 10 bases identical to TRBD1. The CDR3 length is 15 residues. Germline CDR1 and CDR2: SGDLS and YYNGEE. The junction had 5 bases not matched to a gene; V was cut back by 2 bases and J by 7 bases. CDR3 protein: CASSVDRGHGGELFF. The CDR3 coding sequence is TGTGCCAGCAGCGTCGACAGGGGGCATGGCGGGGAGCTGTTTTTT.

CDR3 region: CASSPQTEYGYTF. Here the CDR3 DNA reads TGTGCCAGCAGCCCCCAGACGGAGTATGGCTACACCTTC. The chain carries TRBV7-2 and TRBJ1-2; unclear D gene. The CDR3 is 13 amino acids. Per the germline V gene, CDR1 is SGHTA and CDR2 is FQGNSA. Trimming removed 5 bases from V and 5 bases from J, with 12 bases in between. The whole variable domain, remainder taken from reference TRBV7-2 and TRBJ1-2, is GAGVSQSPSNKVTEKGKDVELRCDPISGHTALYWYRQSLGQGLEFLIYFQGNSAPDKSGLPSDRFSAERTGGSVSTLTIQRTQQEDSAVYLCASSPQTEYGYTFGSGTRLTVV.